Listed below are T cell receptor beta chains from one sample, sequenced in a study of human T cells and chemical hapten exposure. Via MiXCR, TCRdb re-called the RACE reads, giving one row per CDR3 protein. Of about 120,000 distinct CDR3 sequences in the sample, about an eighth are singletons; the top ten hold about 1.4%. Sequencing used whole blood, obtained in connection with sensitization to the hapten diphenylcyclopropenone (DPC). These receptors came from a woman aged 45-65 years with alopecia areata. Some clones in this sample may be carry-over from other donors' samples. The CDR3 runs from the conserved cysteine through the conserved F or W. Each record gives: J gene, V gene, D gene, clone size, CDR3 DNA, CDR3 protein. A D gene is named only where the DNA matches it firmly. Rows give clone size only sometimes, using once, few, many, or a class for an expanded clone.

>TRBJ2-1|TRBV28|.|many
TGTGCCAGCAGCTCTGGAGGGGGCAATGAGCAGTTCTTC
CASSSGGGNEQFF
>TRBJ1-6|TRBV3-1|TRBD1|many
TGTGCCAGCAGCCAAGGGGGCGGACAGGGGCGTTCACCCCTCCACTTT
CASSQGGGQGRSPLHF
>TRBJ2-1|TRBV13|.|few
TGTGCCAGCAGCTTAGGACTTCCGTTGAGGCAGTTCTTC
CASSLGLPLRQFF
>TRBJ2-7|TRBV10-3|.|many
TGTGCCATCAGTTTCGAGCAGTACTTC
CAISFEQYF
>TRBJ2-1|TRBV5-6|.|.
TGTGCCAGCAGACGACAGTCCTTGGAATTCTTC
CASRRQSLEFF
>TRBJ2-2|TRBV6-6|TRBD2|many
TGTGCCAGCAGGCTTCGCCCGGGACTAGCGGGACCCACGAACACCGGGGAGCTGTTTTTT
CASRLRPGLAGPTNTGELFF
>TRBJ2-5|TRBV7-6|.|few
TGTGCCAGCAGCCCACATATCGGGGCGGAAGAGACCCAGTACTTC
CASSPHIGAEETQYF
>TRBJ2-1|TRBV20-1|TRBD2|few
TGCAGTAGAACCGGGACTAACAACAATGAGCAGTTCTTC
CSRTGTNNNEQFF
>TRBJ1-5|TRBV28|.|many
TGTGCCAGCACCCTCAAGGCTAGGGGAAGATATAGCAATCAGCCCCAGCATTTT
CASTLKARGRYSNQPQHF
>TRBJ1-2|TRBV25-1|.|many
TGTGCCAGCAGTGAAAACGTAGGGCGCGGCTACACCTTC
CASSENVGRGYTF
>TRBJ1-1|TRBV11-2|.|.
TGTGCCAGCAGCTTATGGCTTGGCACTGAAGCTTTCTTT
CASSLWLGTEAFF
>TRBJ2-5|TRBV18|.|few
TGTGCCAGCTCACCACGGACCCAAGAGACCCAGTACTTC
CASSPRTQETQYF
>TRBJ2-4|TRBV7-9|TRBD1|few
TGTGCCAGCAGCTTAGTCGGACAGGGGCCCGGGGGAAACATTCAGTACTTC
CASSLVGQGPGGNIQYF
>TRBJ1-1|TRBV6-5|.|many
TGTGCCAGCAGTTACGGGGGAAAAAACACTGAAGCTTTCTTT
CASSYGGKNTEAFF
>TRBJ2-3|TRBV9|.|.
TGTGCCAGCAGCGTAGAACGGGCAGCAGATACGCAGTATTTT
CASSVERAADTQYF
>TRBJ2-7|TRBV20-1|TRBD2|many
TGCAGGACTAGCGGGGGATACTACGAGCAGTACTTC
CRTSGGYYEQYF
>TRBJ1-4|TRBV19|.|.
TGTGCCAGTAGTACAGGGGTCCTAGAAGGTGAAAAACTGTTTTTT
CASSTGVLEGEKLFF
>TRBJ1-2|TRBV7-8|.|.
TGTGCCAGCAGCTTAGCCGAGGCCTATGGCTACACCTTC
CASSLAEAYGYTF
>TRBJ2-2|TRBV10-2|TRBD1|many
TGCGCCAGCAGTGTCAGGGGGACCGGGGAGCTGTTTTTT
CASSVRGTGELFF
>TRBJ1-2|TRBV3-1|.|many
TGTGCCAGCAGTCCCGGTCCTAACTATGGCTACACCTTC
CASSPGPNYGYTF
>TRBJ1-5|TRBV12-3/TRBV12-4|TRBD1|many
TGTGCCAGCAGCCTTGACAGGGATCAGCCCCAGCATTTT
CASSLDRDQPQHF
>TRBJ2-3|TRBV5-1|.|.
TGCGCCAGCAGCTCCTCGTGGGGTAGCACAGATACGCAGTATTTT
CASSSSWGSTDTQYF
>TRBJ2-5|TRBV7-9|TRBD2|many
TGTGCCAGCAGCCCGACTAGCGTCTCACGGGAGACCCAGTACTTC
CASSPTSVSRETQYF
>TRBJ2-1|TRBV7-9|.|many
TGTGCCAGCAGGAACAGGGTGTACAATGAGCAGTTCTTC
CASRNRVYNEQFF
>TRBJ1-1|TRBV7-9|.|few
TGTGCCAGCAGCCTGGCGAGAGGGGCCCGCGTGGCTGAAGCTTTCTTT
CASSLARGARVAEAFF
>TRBJ1-1|TRBV18|.|.
TGTGCCAGCTCACCTAGCCCGAACACTGAAGCTTTCTTT
CASSPSPNTEAFF
>TRBJ1-6|TRBV20-1|.|few
TGCAGTGCTAGATGGGCCCAGGGCCATTCACCCCTCCACTTT
CSARWAQGHSPLHF
>TRBJ2-5|TRBV5-4|TRBD1|many
TGTGCCAGCAGCCTGGACAGGGGGTACCAAGAGACCCAGTACTTC
CASSLDRGYQETQYF
>TRBJ2-3|TRBV11-2|.|few
TGTGCCAGCAGCCGCAGGGGACTGATCGGCACAGATACGCAGTATTTT
CASSRRGLIGTDTQYF
>TRBJ2-2|TRBV9|.|.
TGTGCCAGCAGCGTAGAGGTTGGGACCGGGGAGCTGTTTTTT
CASSVEVGTGELFF
>TRBJ1-4|TRBV12-3/TRBV12-4|.|many
TGTGCCAGCAGTTGGGGACCCTCCCCCGCGGCAGCAACTAATGAAAAACTGTTTTTT
CASSWGPSPAAATNEKLFF
>TRBJ2-6|TRBV12-3/TRBV12-4|TRBD1|.
TGTGCCAGCACCCCTACAGGGGGCCCCAACGTCCTGACTTTC
CASTPTGGPNVLTF
>TRBJ1-2|TRBV7-2|.|.
TGTGCCAGCAGCTTATTCGTGGAAGCTAACTATGGCTACACCTTC
CASSLFVEANYGYTF
>TRBJ2-1|TRBV6-5|.|many
TGTGCCAGCAGGCCCTCATTGGTCCAGTCTTACAATGAGCAGTTCTTC
CASRPSLVQSYNEQFF
>TRBJ1-1|TRBV7-2|.|few
TGTGCCAGCAGCTTTGCCAGGGAAACTGAAGCTTTCTTT
CASSFARETEAFF
>TRBJ1-1|TRBV11-2|.|.
TGTGCCAGCAGCTTAGTGGTCCGAACTTCGGGGAAGGCTTTCTTT
CASSLVVRTSGKAFF
>TRBJ2-3|TRBV20-1|.|.
TGCAGTGCCCGAAGTGAGGGAGTAACAGATACGCAGTATTTT
CSARSEGVTDTQYF
>TRBJ2-1|TRBV6-6|.|many
TGTGCCATCCGAACCGGCCCCCGGGCCCACAGTGAGCAGTTCTTC
CAIRTGPRAHSEQFF
>TRBJ2-7|TRBV5-1|.|few
TGCGCCAGCAGTTTTGGTCCCGAGCAGTACTTC
CASSFGPEQYF
>TRBJ1-1|TRBV11-2|.|many
TGTGCCAGCAGCTTCCAAATGCGGGAAGGTGCTTTCTTT
CASSFQMREGAFF
>TRBJ1-4|TRBV4-3|TRBD1|few
TGCGCCAGCAGCCAAAACGACAGGGGAGAAAAACTGTTTTTT
CASSQNDRGEKLFF
>TRBJ2-5|TRBV29-1|.|few
TGCAGCGTTGTTATGAAAGGGGAGACCCAGTACTTC
CSVVMKGETQYF
>TRBJ2-5|TRBV4-3|.|.
TGCGCCAGCAGCCAAGGACAGGAAGGGGAGACCCAGTACTTC
CASSQGQEGETQYF
>TRBJ2-3|TRBV4-3|.|few
TGCGCCAGCAGCCAGGATCCACGCCCCACAGATACGCAGTATTTT
CASSQDPRPTDTQYF
>TRBJ1-1|TRBV6-2/TRBV6-3|.|many
TGTGCCAGCAGCCGAAGGGCACAGAACACTGAAGCTTTCTTT
CASSRRAQNTEAFF